The 20 T cell receptor beta chains below were found in one sample sequenced in a study of blood T cell repertoires in COVID-19. Clones were read by immunoSEQ multiplex PCR, and TCRdb kept only the in-frame ones, dropping some. The sample shows tens of thousands of clones, less than 85% of them seen only once. Material for sequencing was peripheral blood. The receptors originated from a man aged 50 to 60 with COVID-19, enrolled during active disease.

The V call is TRBV10-3, the J call TRBJ2-7, with D possibly being TRBD1 (6 bases). The V end was cut by 0 bases, the J end by 4 bases, with 25 bases between. CDR1 and CDR2 from the germline V gene are ENHRY and SYGVKD. CDR3 size: 19 residues. The CDR3 DNA follows: TGTGCCATCAGTGAGTCGGGGGCTAAAGCGAAATTGGGGAAATACGAGCAGTACTTC. The encoded protein is CAISESGAKAKLGKYEQYF.

J is TRBJ2-7 and V is TRBV2; D unclear. Germline V gene sequence: CDR1 SNHLY, CDR2 FYNNEI. The V end lost 7 bases, the J end lost 2 bases, and 6 bases lay between the germline ends. The CDR3 is 11 residues long. CDR3 sequence: CASTSAYEQYF. Written as DNA, the CDR3 is TGTGCCAGCACCAGCGCCTACGAGCAGTACTTC.

This clone was seen only a few times. This chain joins TRBV2 and TRBJ2-5; the D gene is possibly TRBD2 (6 bases). The CDR3 totals 16 residues. The V end was cut by 3 bases, the J end by 2 bases, with 16 bases between. Germline V lookup: CDR1 SNHLY, CDR2 FYNNEI. The CDR3 is CASSEEAGRNQETQYF. DNA for the CDR3: TGTGCCAGCAGTGAGGAGGCAGGGAGGAATCAAGAGACCCAGTACTTC.

V and J are TRBV29-1 and TRBJ2-3; TRBD1 aligns across 8 bases. CDR3 size: 14 residues. Germline V lookup: CDR1 SQVTM, CDR2 ANQGSEA. V shed 6 bases and J 1 base; nucleotides not matched to a gene: 6. The chain's CDR3 is CSVTPGQGTDTQYF. CDR3 DNA sequence: TGCAGCGTAACCCCGGGACAGGGCACAGATACGCAGTATTTT.

The V call is TRBV6-5, the J call TRBJ1-1; 8 nucleotides align to TRBD1. The CDR3 spans 15 residues. After removal of 6 bases from V and 0 bases from J, the junction contained 6 bases not matched to a gene. The germline gives CDR1 MNHEY, CDR2 SVGAGI. The CDR3 DNA follows: TGTGCCAGCAGAGCCTTGGACAGGGTGAACACTGAAGCTTTCTTT. Translating gives CASRALDRVNTEAFF.

This clone occurred once. The chain uses TRBV6-6 and TRBJ2-1, with 10 positions matching TRBD1. V lost 4 bases and J lost 4; bases outside the gene matches: 7. The germline gives CDR1 MNHNY, CDR2 SVGAGI (reference sequence). This CDR3 contains 16 residues. CDR3 nucleotide sequence: TGTGCCAGCAGTTCAAGGGACAGGGGAAGGTACAATGAGCAGTTCTTC. It is translated as CASSSRDRGRYNEQFF.

V is TRBV4-1 and J is TRBJ1-2; TRBD1 might be the D (5 bases). The V and J ends lost 4 bases and 2 bases respectively, with 14 bases between them. CDR1 is MGHRA, CDR2 YSYEKL, per germline. CDR3 length: 15 residues. In nucleotides, the CDR3 is TGCGCCAGCAGCCCGGGGGGTTTGGCCAACTATGGCTACACCTTC. Its translation is CASSPGGLANYGYTF.

This chain joins TRBV5-1 and TRBJ1-2, with D possibly matching TRBD1 (5 bases). Trimming removed 0 bases at V and 4 bases at J, with 7 bases between. In germline, CDR1 is SGHRS, CDR2 YFSETQ. The CDR3 totals 13 residues. For the CDR3, the DNA is TGCGCCAGCAGCTTGGGACAGCCCTATGGCTACACCTTC. Residues: CASSLGQPYGYTF.

This clone was seen a few times. The chain carries TRBV10-1 and TRBJ2-7; 7 nucleotides match TRBD1. The CDR3 extends over 15 amino acids. CDR1 is WNHNN, CDR2 SYGVQD, per germline (reference sequence). Losses at the gene ends were 6 bases for V and 2 bases for J; bases not matched to a gene: 10. The CDR3 region has the DNA TGCGCCAGCAGGCCCTTCGGGACAGACCCCTACGAGCAGTACTTC. Its protein is CASRPFGTDPYEQYF.

V and J are TRBV7-9 and TRBJ1-1, with 10 positions matching TRBD1. The V gene's germline CDR1 is SEHNR and CDR2 FQNEAQ (reference sequence). V was clipped by 5 bases and J by 6 bases; unmatched bases: 6. The CDR3 is 14 residues long. As DNA, the CDR3 is TGTGCCAGCAGCGCAACGGGGACAGGGGCTGAAGCTTTCTTT. Residues: CASSATGTGAEAFF.

The table lists this clone with a few counts. This rearrangement joins TRBV7-8 to TRBJ2-3; 8 bases match TRBD2. CDR3 length: 16 amino acids. Looked up from germline, CDR1 is SGHVS and CDR2 is FQNEAQ. The J segment lost 4 bases and the V segment lost 0 bases, leaving 6 bases of the junction unmatched. The CDR3 here is CASSLADSGVSDTQYF. In DNA, the CDR3 is TGTGCCAGCAGCTTAGCGGATAGCGGGGTTTCAGATACGCAGTATTTT.

The chain employs TRBV10-2 and TRBJ2-3, with 8 bases lining up with TRBD2. The CDR3 has 14 amino acids. Trimming removed 4 bases from V and 6 bases from J; junction bases left unmatched: 6. Germline V gene data show CDR1 as WSHSY and CDR2 as SAAADI. CDR3 bases: TGCGCCAGCAGTGGGAGCGGGGGAGGGGATACGCAGTATTTT. This sequence encodes CASSGSGGGDTQYF.

The chain couples TRBV29-1 to TRBJ2-2; 7 bases line up with TRBD2. The CDR3 is 16 amino acids. V was pared by 6 bases and J by 1 base, with 11 bases of the junction left unmatched. The germline CDR1 and CDR2 sequences are SQVTM and ANQGSEA. The CDR3 here is CSVRLPERGNTGELFF. The CDR3 DNA reads TGCAGCGTCCGCCTCCCCGAGCGGGGGAACACCGGGGAGCTGTTTTTT.

This chain links TRBV12-5 with TRBJ1-3, with no clear D. Trimming removed 9 bases at V and 0 bases at J, with 12 bases between. The germline CDR1 and CDR2 sequences are LGHNT and FRNRAP. The CDR3 is made up of 14 amino acids. The CDR3 coding sequence is TGTGCTAGCCGGGAGGGTTTCTCTGGAAACACCATATATTTT. This translates into CASREGFSGNTIYF.

The V call is TRBV30, the J call TRBJ1-1; TRBD1 matches at 9 bases. Unmatched junction bases numbered 5, after V lost 3 bases and J lost 3 bases. The CDR3 length is 14 residues. CDR1 and CDR2 from the germline V gene are GTSNPN and SVGIG (reference sequence). In nucleotides, the CDR3 is TGTGCCTGGAGGAGGACAGGGGTTTACACTGAAGCTTTCTTT. It codes for CAWRRTGVYTEAFF.

The chain uses TRBV14 and TRBJ2-3, with D possibly being TRBD2 (6 bases). In germline, CDR1 is SGHDN, CDR2 FVKESK. This CDR3 is 14 amino acids long. V was cut by 3 bases and J by 2 bases, with 9 bases left in between. CDR3 in amino acids: CASSQGRHTDTQYF. CDR3 in DNA: TGTGCCAGCAGCCAGGGGAGGCACACAGATACGCAGTATTTT.

This sequence joins TRBV21-1 and TRBJ2-3; the table's D gene call, TRBD2, was not cross checked with the DNA. TRBV21-1 is noted as a pseudogene. The CDR3 sequence is 22 residues long. In DNA form, the CDR3 reads TGTGCCAGCAGCAGGGGGGGTCTACTTTTATTTCAATCTTTCACAGAAAGAGATACGCAGTATTTT. Amino acid sequence: CASSRGGLLLFQSFTERDTQYF.

This rearrangement joins TRBV7-9 to TRBJ1-2; 7 positions agree with TRBD1. The CDR3 runs to 15 residues. V lost 4 bases, J lost 3 bases, and 8 bases stayed unmatched. CDR1 SEHNR and CDR2 FQNEAQ come from the germline V gene (reference sequence). CDR3 bases: TGTGCCAGCAGCTCCGGGACAGTGTCGTACTATGGCTACACCTTC. This encodes CASSSGTVSYYGYTF.

This clone has more than one count but fewer than ten. The chain recombines TRBV6-5 with TRBJ2-3; the match to TRBD2 covers 10 bases. V trimming: 9 bases; J trimming: 2 bases; junction bases outside the gene matches: 8. Germline CDR1 and CDR2: MNHEY and SVGAGI. There are 15 residues in the CDR3. CDR3 amino acids: CASASAGGHTDTQYF. In DNA form, the CDR3 reads TGTGCCAGTGCCTCAGCGGGGGGGCACACAGATACGCAGTATTTT.

The chain employs TRBV2 and TRBJ2-1; 8 bases line up with TRBD1. Germline CDR1 is SNHLY and CDR2 is FYNNEI. The CDR3 consists of 14 residues. With V trimmed by 6 bases and J by 12 bases, 13 bases remained unmatched. The CDR3 DNA reads as TGTGCCAGCAGAAAGGGACAGGTAATAACTGGGCAGTTCTTC. Protein sequence: CASRKGQVITGQFF.